These 17 T cell receptor beta chains share one sample of origin, sequenced in a study of identical twins (dated by TCRdb to between 2015 and 2016). Libraries came from 5' RACE. Sequencing was performed on an Illumina HiSeq 2000. TCRdb took the public reads, trimmed them with fastp at Q25, ran MiXCR for clone calling and kept in-frame beta chains. A single entry per CDR3 protein holds the most common genes and DNA from its merged rows. The sample table lists fewer than 350,000 distinct CDR3 sequences, about 8% of them with a count of one. More than 2% of the sample rests with the top ten. The same sample was also used in a study of yellow fever vaccine responses in identical twins.

The sequenced sample consisted of memory (CD45RO+) T cells sorted from blood. The cell subset or site label of this sample denotes: CD45RO+ enriched T cells. Receptors originate from a woman younger than 35 in good health.

This clonotype was picked up one time. The rearrangement joins TRBV21-1 to TRBJ2-3; the table's D call, TRBD1, was not checked against the DNA. TRBV21-1 has pseudogene status. This CDR3 has 17 residues. CDR3 nucleotide sequence: TGTGCCAGCAGCAAAATGAAGGGGGGGGACAGATCCCATACGCAGTATTTT. Residues: CASSKMKGGDRSHTQYF.

This clonotype has ten or more counts. The J gene is TRBJ1-3, the V gene TRBV28; a possible D gene is TRBD1 (5 bases). Looked up from germline, CDR1 is MDHEN and CDR2 is SYDVKM. The CDR3 is made up of 15 amino acids. V lost 5 bases and J lost 0, with 11 bases in between. CDR3: CASSRGRNSGNTIYF. CDR3 bases: TGTGCCAGCAGTAGGGGTCGAAACTCTGGAAACACCATATATTTT.

This clonotype was seen a handful of times. This chain joins TRBV5-6 and TRBJ1-2; no clear D. This CDR3 is built from 13 residues. Germline CDR1 SGHDT, CDR2 YYEEEE. V shed 0 bases and J shed 5 bases, with 8 bases lying between them. The CDR3 bases are TGTGCCAGCAGCTTGGCCCGCAGTTATGGCTACACCTTC. As protein: CASSLARSYGYTF. Using reference TRBV5-6 and TRBJ1-2 for the parts outside the CDR3, the full variable domain is DAGVTQSPTHLIKTRGQQVTLRCSPKSGHDTVSWYQQALGQGPQFIFQYYEEEERQRGNFPDRFSGHQFPNYSSELNVNALLLGDSALYLCASSLARSYGYTFGSGTRLTVV.

This clonotype was observed a few times. The rearrangement links TRBV10-3 to TRBJ1-1; 8 nucleotides align to TRBD1. CDR3 length equals 13 residues. The ends lost 8 bases at V and 1 base at J; junction bases unmatched: 3. In germline, CDR1 is ENHRY, CDR2 SYGVKD. The CDR3 region is CAIQTGANTEAFF. CDR3 nucleotides: TGTGCCATCCAGACAGGGGCGAACACTGAAGCTTTCTTT.

This clonotype was seen a few times. The V gene is TRBV5-1, the J gene TRBJ1-4, with D possibly being TRBD1 (5 bases). This CDR3 spans 14 amino acids. CDR1 is SGHRS and CDR2 is YFSETQ in the germline V gene. V lost 1 base, J lost 6 bases, and 10 bases lay in between. CDR3 sequence reads: CASSLSGRDEKLFF. For the CDR3, the DNA is TGCGCCAGCAGCTTGTCCGGCAGGGATGAAAAACTGTTTTTT.

This chain links TRBV20-1 with TRBJ2-2; 9 bases agree with TRBD2. This CDR3 is built from 16 residues. V was clipped by 0 bases and J by 4 bases; unmatched bases: 6. The germline V gene encodes CDR1 DFQATT and CDR2 SNEGSKA (reference sequence). CDR3 nucleotides: TGCAGTGCTAGAGATCCCCTAGCGGGAAGCACCGGGGAGCTGTTTTTT. As protein: CSARDPLAGSTGELFF.

This clonotype turned up a few times. The chain recombines TRBV2 with TRBJ2-3, with 11 bases aligning to TRBD1. Losses at the gene ends were 7 bases for V and 0 bases for J; bases not matched to a gene: 3. The CDR3 has 15 amino acids. The V gene's germline CDR1 is SNHLY and CDR2 FYNNEI. CDR3 region: CASTRDRGSTDTQYF. The DNA for the CDR3 is TGTGCCAGCACCCGGGACAGGGGGAGCACAGATACGCAGTATTTT.

This chain links TRBV18 with TRBJ1-4; tentatively, D is TRBD1 (6 bases). The CDR3 is 16 residues long. V was cut by 3 bases and J by 6 bases, with 17 bases left in between. The germline CDR1 and CDR2 sequences are KGHSH and LQKENI. CDR3: CASSPQNRERYEKLFF. DNA of the CDR3: TGTGCCAGCTCACCGCAGAACAGGGAACGGTATGAAAAACTGTTTTTT.

At least ten counts were recorded for this clonotype. One end of the junction does not line up with germline, which may come from a read error. The gene calls are TRBV10-3 and TRBJ2-1, with D unresolved. The germline gives CDR1 ENHRY, CDR2 SYGVKD. The CDR3 contains 15 residues. This CDR3 reads CAVREQLSSYNEQFF. CDR3 in DNA: TGTGCCGTCAGAGAACAACTGAGCTCCTACAATGAGCAGTTCTTC.

This clonotype was seen at least ten times. The CDR3 protein is CASSLIGGDVETQYF. The CDR3 DNA reads as TGTGCCAGCAGCTTAATCGGGGGAGACGTGGAGACCCAGTACTTC. The gene calls are TRBV7-3 and TRBJ2-5; D might be TRBD2 (6 bases). The germline CDR1 and CDR2 sequences are SGHTA and FQGTGA. V was shortened by 1 base and J by 5 bases, with 14 bases between the two germline ends. There are 15 residues in the CDR3.

The table lists this clonotype with a few counts. The V call is TRBV2, the J call TRBJ2-5; TRBD1 might be the D (6 bases). The V end lost 8 bases, the J end lost 5 bases, and 18 bases lay between the germline ends. The CDR3 contains 14 residues. Germline V lookup: CDR1 SNHLY, CDR2 FYNNEI. Here the CDR3 reads CASLTRVTGETQYF. As DNA, the CDR3 is TGTGCCAGCCTAACCCGGGTTACAGGGGAGACCCAGTACTTC. Full variable domain (missing parts from reference TRBV2 and TRBJ2-5): EPEVTQTPSHQVTQMGQEVILRCVPISNHLYFYWYRQILGQKVEFLVSFYNNEISEKSEIFDDQFSVERPDGSNFTLKIRSTKLEDSAMYFCASLTRVTGETQYFGPGTRLLVL.

This clonotype was seen ten or more times. The chain carries TRBV5-1 and TRBJ2-3; possibly TRBD1 for D (5 bases). V was cut by 2 bases and J by 2 bases, with 12 bases left in between. The CDR3 extends over 15 amino acids. Germline values: CDR1 SGHRS, CDR2 YFSETQ. CDR3 in amino acids: CASSLTGPYTDTQYF. CDR3 bases: TGCGCCAGCAGCTTAACAGGACCCTACACAGATACGCAGTATTTT.

Ten or more counts support this clonotype. The chain has TRBV29-1 and TRBJ2-7; D might be TRBD1 (8 bases). There are 11 residues in the CDR3. Germline V gene lookup returns CDR1 SQVTM and CDR2 ANQGSEA. The ends were cut back, 5 bases at V and 10 bases at J, with 15 bases in the middle. DNA for the CDR3: TGCAGCGTTAGGACAGGGACTAATCAGTACGTC. Residues: CSVRTGTNQYV.

This clonotype was counted ten times or more. The chain employs TRBV11-2 and TRBJ2-1; D tentatively fits TRBD1 or TRBD2 (5 bases each). The CDR3 is 17 residues long. The V gene lost 0 bases and the J gene lost 10 bases, with 22 bases spanning the gap. CDR1 is SGHAT and CDR2 is FQNNGV in the germline V gene. The CDR3 reads CASSLDDPAGGSREQFF. Here the CDR3 DNA reads TGTGCCAGCAGCTTAGATGATCCAGCTGGGGGATCGAGAGAGCAGTTCTTC.

This clonotype appeared a few times. The chain is built from TRBV7-9 and TRBJ2-3; 9 nucleotides align to TRBD2. The trim removed 5 bases at V and 0 bases at J, leaving 6 bases unmatched. The germline V gene has CDR1 SEHNR and CDR2 FQNEAQ (reference sequence). The CDR3 consists of 16 residues. The CDR3 here is CASSPGTSTSTDTQYF. CDR3 coding DNA: TGTGCCAGCAGCCCCGGGACTAGCACTAGCACAGATACGCAGTATTTT.

This clonotype was counted many times. V usage is TRBV11-2 and J usage is TRBJ2-1, with D maybe TRBD2 (6 bases). This CDR3 region has 14 residues. The germline gives CDR1 SGHAT, CDR2 FQNNGV. The V and J ends lost 6 bases and 5 bases respectively, with 14 bases between them. CDR3 DNA sequence: TGTGCCAGCAGTTTATGGGGACTCAACAATGAGCAGTTCTTC. This encodes CASSLWGLNNEQFF.

The chain uses TRBV6-1 and TRBJ1-4; no definite D call. The CDR3 spans 14 residues. Germline values: CDR1 MNHNS, CDR2 SASEGT. Trimming took off 8 bases at V and 3 bases at J, with 13 bases between the two ends. CDR3 in DNA: TGTGCCAGCCGGACGGGGTACCCTAATGAAAAACTGTTTTTT. Its protein is CASRTGYPNEKLFF.